A single sample is the source of the 21 T cell receptor beta chains below, sequenced in a study of early T cells in non-severe SARS-CoV-2 infection. TCRdb reanalysed the 5' RACE reads using MiXCR and keeps one entry per CDR3 protein. There are approximately 19,000 distinct CDR3 sequences in the sample; approximately 6.1% occur only once, and roughly 6.1% lies in the top ten. What was sequenced was whole blood. The source of these receptors is an adult who was a healthcare worker with PCR-confirmed SARS-CoV-2 infection or an uninfected control (not recorded which).

This clonotype was seen at least ten times. This chain joins TRBV20-1 and TRBJ2-1; perhaps D is TRBD1 or TRBD2 (7 bases each). V lost 6 bases and J 6 bases, leaving 18 bases between the germline ends. The CDR3 spans 14 residues. The germline V gene has CDR1 DFQATT and CDR2 SNEGSKA (reference sequence). CDR3 amino acids: CSAKTGDYSNEQFF. The CDR3 DNA sequence: TGCAGTGCCAAAACAGGGGACTACTCCAATGAGCAGTTCTTC.

This clonotype was detected ten times or more. The genes are TRBV4-1 and TRBJ1-5; 10 bases match TRBD1. CDR3 length: 17 residues. The junction had 9 bases not matched to a gene; V was cut back by 1 base and J by 6 bases. The germline gives CDR1 MGHRA, CDR2 YSYEKL. CDR3 sequence: CASSQAGQGFGVQPQHF. CDR3 DNA: TGCGCCAGCAGCCAAGCGGGACAGGGGTTTGGGGTTCAGCCCCAGCATTTT.

This clonotype was picked up many times. This chain links TRBV2 with TRBJ1-1; no reliable D call. The ends were cut back, 6 bases at V and 4 bases at J, with 15 bases in the middle. CDR3 length: 14 amino acids. Germline V gene data show CDR1 as SNHLY and CDR2 as FYNNEI. CDR3 in amino acids: CASRALPPRTEAFF. The DNA of the CDR3 is TGTGCCAGCAGGGCTCTCCCCCCTCGCACTGAAGCTTTCTTT.

The sample holds many counts of this clonotype. V is TRBV2 and J is TRBJ2-5; 9 nucleotides align to TRBD2. The CDR3 extends over 15 amino acids. Germline trimming cut 3 bases from V and 5 bases from J; bases unmatched to any gene: 7. From germline, CDR1 is SNHLY and CDR2 FYNNEI. Here the CDR3 reads CASSETSGPRETQYF. The CDR3 coding sequence is TGTGCCAGCAGTGAGACTAGCGGCCCTAGGGAGACCCAGTACTTC.

This clonotype was detected many times. The chain carries TRBV30 and TRBJ1-2; 8 bases line up with TRBD1. This CDR3 spans 14 amino acids. In germline, CDR1 is GTSNPN, CDR2 SVGIG (reference sequence). Trimming at V came to 5 bases and at J to 6 bases, leaving 11 bases not matched to a gene. The CDR3 loop is CAWRRTGWNHGYTF. CDR3 DNA: TGTGCCTGGCGTAGGACAGGGTGGAACCATGGCTACACCTTC.

This clonotype has a count of ten or more. The V call is TRBV25-1, the J call TRBJ2-7; TRBD1 agrees at 9 bases. Germline CDR1 is MGHDK and CDR2 is SYGVNS. Unmatched junction bases numbered 12, after V lost 5 bases and J lost 4 bases. This CDR3 has 16 amino acids. The CDR3 nucleotides read TGTGCCAGCAGTCCCAGTGGGACAGGGCTTTCGTACGAGCAGTACTTC. It codes for CASSPSGTGLSYEQYF.

This clonotype was seen repeatedly, ten times or more. V and J are TRBV18 and TRBJ1-1; D not certain. Trimming stripped 0 bases from V and 1 base from J, with 3 bases between. In germline, CDR1 is KGHSH, CDR2 LQKENI. The CDR3 is 13 residues long. In nucleotides, the CDR3 is TGTGCCAGCTCACCACCGGGGAACACTGAAGCTTTCTTT. Residues: CASSPPGNTEAFF. Looking up the rest from reference TRBV18 and TRBJ1-1 gives the full variable domain: NAGVMQNPRHLVRRRGQEARLRCSPMKGHSHVYWYRQLPEEGLKFMVYLQKENIIDESGMPKERFSAEFPKEGPSILRIQQVVRGDSAAYFCASSPPGNTEAFFGQGTRLTVV.

This clonotype is medium-sized within its sample. The CDR3 DNA reads as TGTGCCAGCAGCCCCGACAGGGTGGGACGTGGAGAAGCTTTCTTT. Translated, it gives CASSPDRVGRGEAFF. The chain has TRBV7-9 and TRBJ1-1; 7 bases map to TRBD1. This CDR3 has 15 amino acids. V shed 5 bases and J 8 bases; nucleotides not matched to a gene: 14. From germline, CDR1 is SEHNR and CDR2 FQNEAQ (reference sequence).

This clonotype was counted many times. This chain connects TRBV29-1 to TRBJ2-7; 11 bases are shared with TRBD1. This CDR3 region has 16 residues. Germline V gives CDR1 SQVTM, CDR2 ANQGSEA. V shed 3 bases and J 4 bases; nucleotides not matched to a gene: 11. CDR3 DNA: TGCAGCGTTGAGGGTTATAAGGGACAGGGGGGGTACGAGCAGTACTTC. This codes for CSVEGYKGQGGYEQYF.

The sample holds many counts of this clonotype. CDR3 bases: TGCGCCAGCAGCCACCTTAGCGGGAGGGGGAGCTACGAGCAGTACTTC. Its protein is CASSHLSGRGSYEQYF. V is TRBV4-1 and J is TRBJ2-7; 11 bases are shared with TRBD2. V trimming: 3 bases; J trimming: 3 bases; junction bases outside the gene matches: 7. CDR3 size: 16 residues. The germline gives CDR1 MGHRA, CDR2 YSYEKL.

This clonotype was recorded many times. The chain has TRBV6-2 or TRBV6-3 and TRBJ2-1; no clear D. The germline V gene has CDR1 MNHEY and CDR2 SVGEGT. With 5 bases removed from V and 15 bases from J, the gap between germline ends came to 14 bases. This CDR3 contains 11 residues. This CDR3 is CASSPGHNPFF. As DNA, the CDR3 is TGTGCCAGCAGTCCCGGCCACAACCCGTTCTTC.

This clonotype was seen ten or more times. The chain joins TRBV4-2 to TRBJ1-2, with D unclear. This CDR3 region has 16 residues. V was cut by 0 bases and J by 2 bases, with 13 bases left in between. Germline V lookup: CDR1 LGHNA, CDR2 YNFKEQ. CDR3 residues: CASSQDGQAINYGYTF. CDR3 sequence (DNA): TGTGCCAGCAGCCAAGATGGCCAGGCGATAAACTATGGCTACACCTTC.

This clonotype was recorded at least ten times. Here the CDR3 DNA reads TGCAGTGCCCCCGGGAGAAATGAAAAACTGTTTTTT. This translates into CSAPGRNEKLFF. The chain has TRBV20-1 and TRBJ1-4; the D is unclear. The CDR3 length is 12 residues. Per the germline V gene, CDR1 is DFQATT and CDR2 is SNEGSKA (reference sequence). Trimming took 6 bases from V and 5 from J, leaving 10 bases between them.

This clonotype turned up a few times. This sequence joins TRBV12-3 or TRBV12-4 and TRBJ2-1, with D possibly matching TRBD2 (5 bases). The length of the CDR3 is 14 residues. Trimming left V 7 bases short and J 9 bases short, with 19 bases between. The CDR3 nucleotides read TGTGCCAGCACCATAGGAGGTAGTCTTGGTGAGCAGTTCTTC. Translated: CASTIGGSLGEQFF.

This clonotype occurred a few times. Sequence at one end of the junction differs from germline and may be a read error. The chain is built from TRBV5-1 and TRBJ2-5, with 14 bases that match TRBD2. The CDR3 is made up of 16 amino acids. Looked up from germline, CDR1 is SGHRS and CDR2 is YFSETQ. CDR3 nucleotides: TGCTCCAGCAGCTTACGGGGACTAGCGGGAGAGGAGACCCAGTACTTC. Residues: CSSSLRGLAGEETQYF.

By proportion, this clonotype is medium-sized. V usage is TRBV24-1 and J usage is TRBJ2-2, with TRBD2 identical over 8 bases. The CDR3 runs to 16 residues. Germline-derived CDR1 and CDR2 are KGHDR and SFDVKD. With 4 bases clipped from V and 5 bases from J, the junction kept 8 bases outside the gene matches. The CDR3 bases are TGTGCCACCAGTGACCGAACGGGAGGGGAAACCGGGGAGCTGTTTTTT. It codes for CATSDRTGGETGELFF.

This clonotype was observed many times. The rearrangement uses TRBV7-2 and TRBJ1-6; a possible D gene is TRBD1 (5 bases). CDR1 is SGHTA and CDR2 is FQGNSA in the germline V gene. The CDR3 runs to 18 residues. V was cut by 2 bases and J by 0 bases, with 14 bases left in between. The chain's CDR3 is CASSLRGGDSSYNSPLHF. The CDR3 DNA follows: TGTGCCAGCAGCTTAAGGGGAGGGGATAGCTCCTATAATTCACCCCTCCACTTT.

The sample holds many counts of this clonotype. The chain has TRBV20-1 and TRBJ2-4, with D tentatively TRBD2 (5 bases). CDR1 is DFQATT, CDR2 SNEGSKA, per germline (reference sequence). The CDR3 loop spans 16 amino acids. V was pared by 2 bases and J by 1 base, with 15 bases between. The CDR3 DNA reads TGCAGTGCTAGATCCGCCCGGGGTGCGGCCAAAAACATTCAGTACTTC. Translated, it gives CSARSARGAAKNIQYF.

Within the sample, this clonotype is medium-sized. The rearrangement links TRBV27 to TRBJ2-2; 8 nucleotides align to TRBD2. Per germline, CDR1 MNHEY and CDR2 SMNVEV (reference sequence). The CDR3 totals 19 residues. V lost 3 bases and J lost 4; bases outside the gene matches: 16. The CDR3 DNA follows: TGTGCCAGCAGTTTCTCAAGTTCCTTAGCGGGACTCGCCACCGGGGAGCTGTTTTTT. This encodes CASSFSSSLAGLATGELFF.

Judged by abundance, this clonotype is medium-sized. The chain has TRBV5-1 and TRBJ2-1; 7 bases are a match to TRBD2. The germline V gene has CDR1 SGHRS and CDR2 YFSETQ. This CDR3 region has 16 residues. Trimming at V came to 4 bases and at J to 6 bases, leaving 13 bases not matched to a gene. CDR3 nucleotide sequence: TGCGCCAGCAGCCCAGTGCTTGGGACGGGAGGCAATGAGCAGTTCTTC. The encoded protein is CASSPVLGTGGNEQFF.

The rearrangement links TRBV29-1 to TRBJ2-1; a possible D gene is TRBD2 (7 bases). The CDR3 length is 13 residues. Germline CDR1 is SQVTM and CDR2 is ANQGSEA. V was pared by 6 bases and J by 6 bases, with 15 bases between. The CDR3 reads CSVLRGGGNEQFF. CDR3 nucleotide sequence: TGCAGCGTGTTAAGGGGAGGGGGCAATGAGCAGTTCTTC.